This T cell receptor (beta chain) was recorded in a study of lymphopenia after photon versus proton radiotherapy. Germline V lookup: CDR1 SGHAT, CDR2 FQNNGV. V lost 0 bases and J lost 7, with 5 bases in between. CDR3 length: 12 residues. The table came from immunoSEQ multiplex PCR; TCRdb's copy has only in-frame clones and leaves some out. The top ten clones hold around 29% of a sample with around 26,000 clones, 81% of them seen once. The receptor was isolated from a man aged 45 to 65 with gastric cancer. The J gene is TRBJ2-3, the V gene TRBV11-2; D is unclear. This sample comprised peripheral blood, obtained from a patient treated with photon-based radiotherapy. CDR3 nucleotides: TGTGCCAGCAGCTTAGACCCTTATACGCAGTATTTT. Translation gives CASSLDPYTQYF.